Listed below are T cell receptor beta chains from one sample, sequenced in a study of Ad26.COV2.S vaccination and SARS-CoV-2 variants. Generated by immunoSEQ multiplex PCR, the TCRdb table keeps only in-frame clones and is missing some. The table includes 330,000 or so clones, 85% to 90% detected once. The source was peripheral blood, collected in a trial of Ad26.COV2.S vaccine versus placebo. These receptor sequences come from a person aged 18-65 years who received the Ad26.COV2.S COVID-19 vaccine or a placebo. CDR3s include the opening cysteine and the closing phenylalanine or tryptophan. The D gene is left open where the match is weak. Clone size is given for some rows only: seen once, a few or many times, or a class if the clone is expanded.

D: TRBD1; J: TRBJ1-1; size: -; V: TRBV30; DNA: TGTGCCTGGAAAGGGACAGGGCTCAACACTGAAGCTTTCTTT; CDR3: CAWKGTGLNTEAFF
D: -; J: TRBJ2-3; size: -; V: TRBV13; DNA: TGTGCCAGCAGCTTAGAAGGGAGGTTGAGCTGGGCCGGCCCCCCCGCAGATACGCAGTATTTT; CDR3: CASSLEGRLSWAGPPADTQYF
D: -; J: TRBJ2-1; size: few; V: TRBV6-4; DNA: TGTGCCAGCAGTGACTCAGCGGGCTCCTACAATGAGCAGTTCTTC; CDR3: CASSDSAGSYNEQFF
D: TRBD2; J: TRBJ2-5; size: -; V: TRBV7-2; DNA: TGTGCCAGCAGCCGGAGCGGGGGTCCCGAGACCCAGTACTTC; CDR3: CASSRSGGPETQYF
D: -; J: TRBJ1-5; size: few; V: TRBV2; DNA: TGTGCCAGCAGCAGAACCCATAGCAATCAGCCCCAGCATTTT; CDR3: CASSRTHSNQPQHF
D: -; J: TRBJ2-5; size: -; V: TRBV10-3; DNA: TGTGCCATCAAAGGAGGGGTTGAAGAGACCCAGTACTTC; CDR3: CAIKGGVEETQYF
D: TRBD1; J: TRBJ2-1; size: -; V: TRBV5-6; DNA: TGTGCCAGCAGCGCCCCGGGACAGGGGGTGAACTCGCTCTTC; CDR3: CASSAPGQGVNSLF
D: -; J: TRBJ2-7; size: -; V: TRBV20-1; DNA: TGCAGTGCTCCTTTTCTCTACGAGCAGTACTTC; CDR3: CSAPFLYEQYF
D: -; J: TRBJ2-3; size: -; V: TRBV4-3; DNA: TGCGCCAGCAGCCAAGAGGTGGGATTCACAGATACGCAGTATTTT; CDR3: CASSQEVGFTDTQYF
D: -; J: TRBJ1-2; size: -; V: TRBV6-5; DNA: TGTGCCAGCGCCCCCACCCCCGCAGGGAGCGGCTACACCTTC; CDR3: CASAPTPAGSGYTF
D: -; J: TRBJ1-2; size: -; V: TRBV5-5; DNA: TGTGCCAGCAGCTTGGACGGACCCACCTATGGCTACACCTTC; CDR3: CASSLDGPTYGYTF
D: TRBD1; J: TRBJ1-2; size: -; V: TRBV9; DNA: TGTGCCAGCAGCTTAATGACAGGGAACTATGGCTACACCTTC; CDR3: CASSLMTGNYGYTF
D: -; J: TRBJ1-1; size: once; V: TRBV5-1; DNA: TGCGCCAGCAGCCGTGACTCCTGGGCCACTGAAGCTTTCTTT; CDR3: CASSRDSWATEAFF
D: -; J: TRBJ1-4; size: -; V: TRBV5-1; DNA: TGCGCCAGCAGGGCGACTGAAAAACTGTTTTTT; CDR3: CASRATEKLFF
D: -; J: TRBJ1-1; size: -; V: TRBV16; DNA: TGTGCCAGCAGCCAACTACAGGGATCGAACACTGAAGCTTTCTTT; CDR3: CASSQLQGSNTEAFF
D: -; J: TRBJ2-5; size: -; V: TRBV2; DNA: TGTGCCAGCAGTGATCTGACTGGCCGGGAGACCCAGTACTTC; CDR3: CASSDLTGRETQYF
D: -; J: TRBJ2-1; size: -; V: TRBV4-3; DNA: TGCGCCAGCAGCAGGGGGTTTGTGGTTGCTAGCGGATCCTACAATGAGCAGTTCTTC; CDR3: CASSRGFVVASGSYNEQFF
D: -; J: TRBJ1-1; size: once; V: TRBV6-1; DNA: TGTGCCAGCAGTGAAGAGAACGGGGAGGGCTGGAGCACTGAAGCTTTCTTT; CDR3: CASSEENGEGWSTEAFF
D: TRBD2; J: TRBJ2-5; size: -; V: TRBV18; DNA: TGTGCCAGCTCCCCGCAGCGGGGGGGGCAGGAGACCCAGTACTTC; CDR3: CASSPQRGGQETQYF
D: TRBD2; J: TRBJ2-2; size: -; V: TRBV7-8; DNA: TGTGCCAGCAGCTTAGGTCCGGGACTAGTTGGTGCCGGGGAGCTGTTTTTT; CDR3: CASSLGPGLVGAGELFF
D: TRBD1; J: TRBJ2-2; size: -; V: TRBV6-4; DNA: TGTGCCAGCAGAAAGGACAGGGGGAGCACCGGGGAGCTGTTTTTT; CDR3: CASRKDRGSTGELFF
D: -; J: TRBJ2-1; size: -; V: TRBV28; DNA: TGTGCCAGCATCTCCCCGTTGTCTGAAGGGAGTTGGTACAATGAGCAGTTCTTC; CDR3: CASISPLSEGSWYNEQFF
D: -; J: TRBJ1-1; size: -; V: TRBV5-1; DNA: TGCGCCAGCAGCATTGGTCGGGGGAGGGAATTGAACACTGAAGCTTTCTTT; CDR3: CASSIGRGRELNTEAFF
D: TRBD1; J: TRBJ2-5; size: -; V: TRBV28; DNA: TGTGCCAGCAGTTCTTATTCGCCGGGACAGCAAGAGACCCAGTACTTC; CDR3: CASSSYSPGQQETQYF
D: -; J: TRBJ2-2; size: -; V: TRBV19; DNA: TGTGCCACCGCGGGGATAACGAACACCGGGGAGCTGTTTTTT; CDR3: CATAGITNTGELFF
D: -; J: TRBJ2-7; size: -; V: TRBV6-1; DNA: TGTGCCAGCAGTGACATTTCGCCCTTCTACGAGCAGTACTTC; CDR3: CASSDISPFYEQYF
D: TRBD1; J: TRBJ1-2; size: few; V: TRBV6-6; DNA: TGTGCCAGCAGTTTGGGACAGGGCCTTACCCCCCACTTC; CDR3: CASSLGQGLTPHF
D: -; J: TRBJ1-1; size: -; V: TRBV5-1; DNA: TGCGCCAGCAGCCCGGGGCAAGGCGACACTGAAGCTTTCTTT; CDR3: CASSPGQGDTEAFF
D: -; J: TRBJ1-3; size: -; V: TRBV18; DNA: TGTGCCAGCTCACCACCCGAAGGCCTCTCTGGAAACACCATATATTTT; CDR3: CASSPPEGLSGNTIYF
D: -; J: TRBJ1-1; size: -; V: TRBV6-5; DNA: TGTGCCAGCACTTGGTCACCGGGCACTGAAGCTTTCTTT; CDR3: CASTWSPGTEAFF
D: TRBD2; J: TRBJ2-3; size: -; V: TRBV9; DNA: TGTGCCAGCAGCGTAGGCCCGGGAGGGACAGATACGCAGTATTTT; CDR3: CASSVGPGGTDTQYF
D: -; J: TRBJ2-1; size: -; V: TRBV7-6; DNA: TGTGCCAGCAGTTTTACCCGGGGTGGGTTTGATGAGCAGTTCTTC; CDR3: CASSFTRGGFDEQFF
D: TRBD1; J: TRBJ1-5; size: many; V: TRBV4-1; DNA: TGCGCCAGCAGCCAAGAAACAGGGGAGCTCAGGGGGCCCCAGCATTTT; CDR3: CASSQETGELRGPQHF
D: TRBD2; J: TRBJ2-1; size: -; V: TRBV25-1; DNA: TGTGCCAGCAGTGTTTGGACTAGCGGGGCCAATGAGCAGTTCTTC; CDR3: CASSVWTSGANEQFF
D: TRBD1; J: TRBJ1-2; size: -; V: TRBV5-5; DNA: TGTGCCAGCAGTTCGAACTCCGGGACAGGGTTTAACTATGGCTACACCTTC; CDR3: CASSSNSGTGFNYGYTF
D: -; J: TRBJ2-2; size: few; V: TRBV6-5; DNA: TGTGCCAGCAGTTTTGCCGGGGAGCTGTTTTTT; CDR3: CASSFAGELFF
D: -; J: TRBJ2-3; size: few; V: TRBV19; DNA: TGTGCCAGTAGTAGAGCGAGAAGCATCACAGATACGCAGTATTTT; CDR3: CASSRARSITDTQYF
D: TRBD2; J: TRBJ2-1; size: -; V: TRBV18; DNA: TGTGCCAGCTCACCGCTGAGCGGGAACTCCTACAATGAGCAGTTCTTC; CDR3: CASSPLSGNSYNEQFF
D: TRBD1; J: TRBJ1-2; size: -; V: TRBV2; DNA: TGTGCCAGCAGTGTGGACAGGGCCCCTCTGGGAGAAGGCTACACCTTC; CDR3: CASSVDRAPLGEGYTF
D: TRBD1; J: TRBJ1-4; size: -; V: TRBV19; DNA: TGTGCCAGTAGTACGGACAGGGCCACTAATGAAAAACTGTTTTTT; CDR3: CASSTDRATNEKLFF
D: -; J: TRBJ2-3; size: -; V: TRBV28; DNA: TGTGCCAGCAGTTTAACTAGAGACAGACCTAGCACAGATACGCAGTATTTT; CDR3: CASSLTRDRPSTDTQYF
D: TRBD2; J: TRBJ2-2; size: -; V: TRBV4-1; DNA: TGCGCCAGCAGCCCGACTAGCGGGGGCCTGAACACCGGGGAGCTGTTTTTT; CDR3: CASSPTSGGLNTGELFF
D: -; J: TRBJ1-1; size: -; V: TRBV5-1; DNA: TGCGCCAGCAGCTTGGGACTGGAGGTCACTGAAGCTTTCTTT; CDR3: CASSLGLEVTEAFF
D: TRBD2; J: TRBJ2-1; size: -; V: TRBV7-3; DNA: TGTGCCAGCAGCCCCCAACCCCCAGGGACTAGCGATGAGCAGTTCTTC; CDR3: CASSPQPPGTSDEQFF
D: -; J: TRBJ2-3; size: -; V: TRBV10-3; DNA: TGTGCCATCAGTGAGCGGGCAGGGCTTAGCACAGATACGCAGTATTTT; CDR3: CAISERAGLSTDTQYF
D: -; J: TRBJ2-3; size: -; V: TRBV5-6; DNA: TGTGCCAGCAGCTTTGGGGGAGATACGCAGTATTTT; CDR3: CASSFGGDTQYF
D: -; J: TRBJ2-1; size: -; V: TRBV7-8; DNA: TGTGCCAGCAGCCATTCGGCCCCTAACCCCTACAATGAGCAGTTCTTC; CDR3: CASSHSAPNPYNEQFF
D: -; J: TRBJ2-5; size: -; V: TRBV4-1; DNA: TGCGCCAGCAGCAAAGCCGGGACACTGCAAGAGACCCAGTACTTC; CDR3: CASSKAGTLQETQYF
D: -; J: TRBJ1-1; size: -; V: TRBV19; DNA: TGTGCCAGTTCGACCGACGCCCGTGGGGATGACACTGAAGCTTTCTTT; CDR3: CASSTDARGDDTEAFF
D: TRBD1; J: TRBJ2-7; size: many; V: TRBV11-2; DNA: TGTGCCAGCAGCTTCGGACAGGGAACCTACGAGCAGTACTTC; CDR3: CASSFGQGTYEQYF
D: -; J: TRBJ2-1; size: -; V: TRBV4-1; DNA: TGCGCCAGCAGGTTATCCTCTAGCTCCTACAATGAGCAGTTCTTC; CDR3: CASRLSSSSYNEQFF
D: -; J: TRBJ2-1; size: -; V: TRBV4-3; DNA: TGCGCCAGCAGCCAAGTTTACTCGGGGGCTCTCAATGAGCAGTTCTTC; CDR3: CASSQVYSGALNEQFF
D: -; J: TRBJ2-5; size: -; V: TRBV10-3; DNA: TGTGCCATCAGTGAGCGTTTAGGGGATGGAGAGACCCAGTACTTC; CDR3: CAISERLGDGETQYF
D: -; J: TRBJ2-5; size: -; V: TRBV5-6; DNA: TGTGCCAGCAGCGGAGAAGCCTCTTTGGAGACCCAGTACTTC; CDR3: CASSGEASLETQYF
D: TRBD1; J: TRBJ2-7; size: -; V: TRBV10-2; DNA: TGCGCCAGCAAGTCGGGACAGGGCCTAGTATTCTCCTACGAGCAGTACTTC; CDR3: CASKSGQGLVFSYEQYF
D: -; J: TRBJ2-5; size: -; V: TRBV7-2; DNA: TGTGCCAGCAGCTTAAGGATGCTGCAAGAGACCCAGTACTTC; CDR3: CASSLRMLQETQYF
D: -; J: TRBJ1-1; size: -; V: TRBV9; DNA: TGTGCCAGCAGCGTCGCCGATAGGATGAACACTGAAGCTTTCTTT; CDR3: CASSVADRMNTEAFF